This T cell receptor beta chain was identified in a study of blood T cell repertoires in COVID-19. The study recruited people aged about 18 to 89 years across approximately 24 US areas. A single count supports this clone. CDR1 and CDR2 from the germline V gene are SGHTA and FQGNSA. Trimming at V came to 7 bases and at J to 0 bases, leaving 3 bases not matched to a gene. The CDR3 is 15 amino acids. Only in-frame clones appear in the TCRdb table, and some are missing; sequencing was by immunoSEQ multiplex PCR. The sample has 300,000 to 350,000 clones; roughly 87% are singletons. V is TRBV7-2 and J is TRBJ2-5; 12 nucleotides line up with TRBD2. The TCR sequence derives from a woman aged 25 to 39 who had recovered from COVID-19. Material: PBMCs or T cells enriched from blood (not recorded which). In DNA form, the CDR3 reads TGTGCCAGCAACCTAGCGGGGGGGTACCAAGAGACCCAGTACTTC. It specifies CASNLAGGYQETQYF.